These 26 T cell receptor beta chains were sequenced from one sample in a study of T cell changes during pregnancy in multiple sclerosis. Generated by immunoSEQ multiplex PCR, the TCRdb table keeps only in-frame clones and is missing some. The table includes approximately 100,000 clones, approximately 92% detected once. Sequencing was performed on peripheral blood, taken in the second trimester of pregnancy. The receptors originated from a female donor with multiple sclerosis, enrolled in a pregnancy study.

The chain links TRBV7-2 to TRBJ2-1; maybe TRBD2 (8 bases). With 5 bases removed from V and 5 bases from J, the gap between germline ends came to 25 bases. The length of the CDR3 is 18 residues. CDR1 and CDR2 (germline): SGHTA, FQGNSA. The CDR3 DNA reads TGTGCCAGCAGCCCCAGGGGGGGAGCGGGAGCTGTGAACAATGAGCAGTTCTTC. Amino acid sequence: CASSPRGGAGAVNNEQFF.

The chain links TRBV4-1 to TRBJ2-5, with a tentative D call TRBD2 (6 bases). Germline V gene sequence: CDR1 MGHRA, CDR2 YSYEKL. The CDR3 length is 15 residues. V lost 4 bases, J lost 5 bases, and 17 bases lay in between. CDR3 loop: CASSLTGTGHETQYF. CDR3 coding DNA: TGCGCCAGCAGCCTTACCGGGACTGGTCATGAGACCCAGTACTTC.

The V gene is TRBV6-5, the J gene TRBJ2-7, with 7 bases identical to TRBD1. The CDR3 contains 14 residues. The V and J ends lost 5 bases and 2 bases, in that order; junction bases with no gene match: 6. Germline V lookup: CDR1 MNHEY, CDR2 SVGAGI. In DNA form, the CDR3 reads TGTGCCAGCAGTCGGGACAGCTTAGCCTACGAGCAGTACTTC. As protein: CASSRDSLAYEQYF.

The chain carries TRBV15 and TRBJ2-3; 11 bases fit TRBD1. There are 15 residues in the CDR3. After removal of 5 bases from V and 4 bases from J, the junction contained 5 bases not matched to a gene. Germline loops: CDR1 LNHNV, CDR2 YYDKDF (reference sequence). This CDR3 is CATSGTGGRPDTQYF. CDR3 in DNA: TGTGCCACCAGCGGGACAGGGGGGAGGCCAGATACGCAGTATTTT.

CDR3 in amino acids: CASSLGALAGVRNEQYF. In DNA, the CDR3 is TGTGCCAGCAGCTTGGGGGCCCTAGCGGGAGTGAGGAACGAGCAGTACTTC. V gene TRBV13 combines with J gene TRBJ2-7; 10 bases fit TRBD2. The CDR3 is made up of 17 amino acids. The germline gives CDR1 PRHDT, CDR2 FYEKMQ (reference sequence). V was clipped by 3 bases and J by 5 bases; unmatched bases: 13.

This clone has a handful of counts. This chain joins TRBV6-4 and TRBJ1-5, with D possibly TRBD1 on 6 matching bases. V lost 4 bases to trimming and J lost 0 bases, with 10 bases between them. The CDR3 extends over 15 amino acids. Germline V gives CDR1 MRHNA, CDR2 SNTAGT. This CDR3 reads CASSVSGDSNQPQHF. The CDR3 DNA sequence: TGTGCCAGCAGTGTCTCAGGGGATAGCAATCAGCCCCAGCATTTT.

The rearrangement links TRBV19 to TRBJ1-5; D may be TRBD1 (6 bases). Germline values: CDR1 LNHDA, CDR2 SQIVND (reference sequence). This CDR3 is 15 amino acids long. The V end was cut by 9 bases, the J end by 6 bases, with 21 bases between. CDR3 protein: CASSQGVGVGQPQHF. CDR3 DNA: TGTGCCAGCTCACAGGGAGTTGGGGTCGGTCAGCCCCAGCATTTT.

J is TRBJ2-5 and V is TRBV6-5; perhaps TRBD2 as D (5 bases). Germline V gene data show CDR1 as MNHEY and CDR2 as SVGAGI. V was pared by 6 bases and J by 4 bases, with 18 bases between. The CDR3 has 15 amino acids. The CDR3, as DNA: TGTGCCAGCAGCGGGGTATTAGGGAACGCAGAGACCCAGTACTTC. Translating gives CASSGVLGNAETQYF.

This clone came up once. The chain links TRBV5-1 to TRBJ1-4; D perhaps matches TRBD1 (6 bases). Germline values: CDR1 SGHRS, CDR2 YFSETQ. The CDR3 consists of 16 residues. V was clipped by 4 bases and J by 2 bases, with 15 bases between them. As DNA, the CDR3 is TGCGCCAGCAGCCCCTGGACAGCGACGACTAATGAAAAACTGTTTTTT. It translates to CASSPWTATTNEKLFF. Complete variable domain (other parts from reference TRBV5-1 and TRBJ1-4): KAGVTQTPRYLIKTRGQQVTLSCSPISGHRSVSWYQQTPGQGLQFLFEYFSETQRNKGNFPGRFSGRQFSNSRSEMNVSTLELGDSALYLCASSPWTATTNEKLFFGSGTQLSVL.

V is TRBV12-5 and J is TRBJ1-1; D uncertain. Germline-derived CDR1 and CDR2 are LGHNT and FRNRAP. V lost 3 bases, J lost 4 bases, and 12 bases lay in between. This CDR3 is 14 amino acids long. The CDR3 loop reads CASGLRELATEAFF. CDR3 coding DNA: TGTGCTAGTGGTTTACGGGAACTTGCCACTGAAGCTTTCTTT.

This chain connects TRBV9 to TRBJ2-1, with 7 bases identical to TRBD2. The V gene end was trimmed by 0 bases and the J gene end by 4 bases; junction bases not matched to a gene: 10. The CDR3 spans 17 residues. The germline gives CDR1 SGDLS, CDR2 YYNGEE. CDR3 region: CASSVASAGRLYNEQFF. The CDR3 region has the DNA TGTGCCAGCAGCGTAGCATCAGCGGGACGATTATACAATGAGCAGTTCTTC.

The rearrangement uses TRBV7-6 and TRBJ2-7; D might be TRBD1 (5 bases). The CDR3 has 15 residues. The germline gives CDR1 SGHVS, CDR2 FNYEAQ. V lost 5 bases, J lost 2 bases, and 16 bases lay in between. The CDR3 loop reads CASSPGSVLPYEQYF. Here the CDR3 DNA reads TGTGCCAGCAGCCCAGGGTCCGTACTTCCCTACGAGCAGTACTTC.

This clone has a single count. The chain's CDR3 is CASSYAGTGELFF. The CDR3 region has the DNA TGTGCCAGCAGTTACGCGGGTACCGGGGAGCTGTTTTTT. This chain links TRBV6-5 with TRBJ2-2, with D possibly TRBD2 on 5 matching bases. The CDR3 spans 13 residues. V was trimmed by 2 bases and J by 5 bases, leaving 6 bases between them. Germline V gene data show CDR1 as MNHEY and CDR2 as SVGAGI.

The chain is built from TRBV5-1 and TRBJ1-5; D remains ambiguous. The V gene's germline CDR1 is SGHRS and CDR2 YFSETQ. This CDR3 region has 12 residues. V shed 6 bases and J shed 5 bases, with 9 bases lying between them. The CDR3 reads CASKLGDQPQHF. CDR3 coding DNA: TGCGCCAGCAAGTTAGGAGATCAGCCCCAGCATTTT. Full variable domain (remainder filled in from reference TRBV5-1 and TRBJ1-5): KAGVTQTPRYLIKTRGQQVTLSCSPISGHRSVSWYQQTPGQGLQFLFEYFSETQRNKGNFPGRFSGRQFSNSRSEMNVSTLELGDSALYLCASKLGDQPQHFGDGTRLSIL.

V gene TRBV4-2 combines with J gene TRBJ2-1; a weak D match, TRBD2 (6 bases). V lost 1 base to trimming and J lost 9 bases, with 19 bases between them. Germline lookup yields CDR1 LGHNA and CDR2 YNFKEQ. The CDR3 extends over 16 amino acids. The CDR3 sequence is CASSQGRAGPVTEQFF. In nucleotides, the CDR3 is TGTGCCAGCAGCCAAGGTCGAGCGGGCCCCGTCACTGAGCAGTTCTTC.

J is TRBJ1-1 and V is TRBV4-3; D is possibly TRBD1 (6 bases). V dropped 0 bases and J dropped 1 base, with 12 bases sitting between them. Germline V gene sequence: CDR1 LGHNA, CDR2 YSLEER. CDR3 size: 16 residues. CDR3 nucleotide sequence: TGCGCCAGCAGCCAAGAAGGGGGGGTTCGGAACACTGAAGCTTTCTTT. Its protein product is CASSQEGGVRNTEAFF.

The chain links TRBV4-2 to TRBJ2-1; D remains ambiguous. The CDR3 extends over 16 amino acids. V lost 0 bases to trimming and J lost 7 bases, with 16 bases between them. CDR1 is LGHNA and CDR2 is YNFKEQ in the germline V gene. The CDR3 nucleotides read TGTGCCAGCAGCCAAGATTCGCACGGGTCTGGGAATGAGCAGTTCTTC. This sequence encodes CASSQDSHGSGNEQFF.

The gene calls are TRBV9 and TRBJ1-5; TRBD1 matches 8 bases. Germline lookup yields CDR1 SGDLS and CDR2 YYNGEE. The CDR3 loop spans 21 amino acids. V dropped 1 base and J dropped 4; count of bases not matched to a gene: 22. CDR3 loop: CASSVKWWTGSYQRRNQPQHF. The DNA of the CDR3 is TGTGCCAGCAGCGTAAAATGGTGGACAGGGTCCTACCAAAGACGAAATCAGCCCCAGCATTTT.

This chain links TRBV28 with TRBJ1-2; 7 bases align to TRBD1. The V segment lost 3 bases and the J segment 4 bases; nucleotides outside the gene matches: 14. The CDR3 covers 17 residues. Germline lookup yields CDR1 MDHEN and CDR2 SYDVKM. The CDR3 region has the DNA TGTGCCAGCAGTTTTTCGGACCTTCAGGGGGTAATCTATGGCTACACCTTC. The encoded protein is CASSFSDLQGVIYGYTF.

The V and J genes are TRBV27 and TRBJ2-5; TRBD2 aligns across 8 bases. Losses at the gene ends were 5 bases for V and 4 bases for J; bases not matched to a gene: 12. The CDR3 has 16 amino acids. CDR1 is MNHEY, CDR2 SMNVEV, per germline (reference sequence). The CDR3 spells CASSVSGSGRLETQYF. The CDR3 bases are TGTGCCAGCAGTGTCTCGGGGAGCGGGAGACTAGAGACCCAGTACTTC.

CDR3 sequence reads: CASSPRGTSMNTEAFF. The CDR3 bases are TGTGCCAGCAGCCCCAGGGGTACATCCATGAACACTGAAGCTTTCTTT. J is TRBJ1-1 and V is TRBV7-8; possibly TRBD1 for D (6 bases). Germline-derived CDR1 and CDR2 are SGHVS and FQNEAQ. Trimming stripped 5 bases from V and 0 bases from J, with 16 bases between. The CDR3 spans 16 residues.

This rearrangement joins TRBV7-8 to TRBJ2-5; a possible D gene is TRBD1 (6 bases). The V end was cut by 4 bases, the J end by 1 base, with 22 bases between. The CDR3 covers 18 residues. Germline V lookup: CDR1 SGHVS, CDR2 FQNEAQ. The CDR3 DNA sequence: TGTGCCAGCAGCTCCCCCTCCCACCGGGACACCATCCAAGAGACCCAGTACTTC. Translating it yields CASSSPSHRDTIQETQYF. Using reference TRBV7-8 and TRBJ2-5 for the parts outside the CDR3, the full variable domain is GAGVSQSPRYKVAKRGQDVALRCDPISGHVSLFWYQQALGQGPEFLTYFQNEAQLDKSGLPSDRFFAERPEGSVSTLKIQRTQQEDSAVYLCASSSPSHRDTIQETQYFGPGTRLLVL.

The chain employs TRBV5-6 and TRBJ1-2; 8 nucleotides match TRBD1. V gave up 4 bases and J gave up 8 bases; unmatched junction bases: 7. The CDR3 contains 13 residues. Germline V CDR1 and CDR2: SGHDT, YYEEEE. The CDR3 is CASSRDRQTGYTF. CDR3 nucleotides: TGTGCCAGCAGCCGGGACAGGCAAACGGGCTACACCTTC.

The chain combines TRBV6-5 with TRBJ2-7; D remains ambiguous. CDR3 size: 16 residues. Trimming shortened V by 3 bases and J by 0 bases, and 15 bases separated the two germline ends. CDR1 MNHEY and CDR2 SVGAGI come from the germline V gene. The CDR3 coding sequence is TGTGCCAGCAGTTATCATGAAAGCCCCTCCTCCTACGAGCAGTACTTC. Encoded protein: CASSYHESPSSYEQYF.

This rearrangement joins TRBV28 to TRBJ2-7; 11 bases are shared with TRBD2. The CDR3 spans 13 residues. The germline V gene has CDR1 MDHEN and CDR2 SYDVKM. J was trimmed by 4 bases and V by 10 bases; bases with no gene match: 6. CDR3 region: CATLAGGRYEQYF. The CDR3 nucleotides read TGTGCCACCTTAGCGGGAGGGCGATACGAGCAGTACTTC.

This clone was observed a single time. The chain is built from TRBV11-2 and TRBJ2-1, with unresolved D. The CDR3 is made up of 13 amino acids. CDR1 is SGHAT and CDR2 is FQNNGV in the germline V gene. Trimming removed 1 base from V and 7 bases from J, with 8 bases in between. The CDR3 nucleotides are TGTGCCAGCAGCTTAGTTTTCGGGAATGAGCAGTTCTTC. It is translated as CASSLVFGNEQFF.